This is a list of T cell receptor beta chains from one sample in a study of T cell repertoires in cytomegalovirus infection. TCRdb itself ran the reads through MiXCR, one entry per CDR3 protein. The repertoire consists of more than 650,000 distinct CDR3 sequences, with 35% to 45% occurring once and the leading ten covering about 2.8%. Sequenced sample: PBMCs. Source of these receptors: a human donor in good health (CMV status not recorded). Some clones in this sample may be carry-over from other donors' samples. Each CDR3 is given with its conserved first and last residue. The size field is filled for only some rows; it gives once, few, many or a size class.

>14|TRBV11-2|NA
CASSQREPSYEQYF
>14|TRBV2|NA
CASSEDSRGNTIYF
>15|TRBV7-8|few
CAGSRGQRMNTEAFF
>16|TRBV11-2|NA
CASSSAGGGGFYGYTF
>15|TRBV7-9|NA
CASSPGTGTYNEQLF
>12|TRBV6-5|NA
CASNGLNTEAFF
>17|TRBV6-1|few
CASSEARRGYSNQPQHF
>15|TRBV7-2|many
CASSLGRVINNEQFF
>17|TRBV19|few
CASSMGGRTAYNSPLHF
>15|TRBV4-3|NA
CASSQDLSSGETQYF
>17|TRBV10-3|NA
CAISDWVGTYSNQPQHF
>17|TRBV12-3/TRBV12-4|many
CASTPGGQTLRDYGYTF
>13|TRBV9|NA
CASSANLNSPLHF
>16|TRBV25-1|NA
CASSEWEGQGIYEQYF
>15|TRBV19|NA
CASNSGRIRNSPLHF
>14|TRBV12-3/TRBV12-4|NA
CASNSGHLHYGYTF
>14|TRBV28|NA
CASSHGQGIKGYTF
>15|TRBV27|NA
CASSLRQGLGYEQYF
>15|TRBV5-1|many
CASSLTAGGYNEQFF
>12|TRBV2|NA
CATQGENYGYTF
>15|TRBV12-3/TRBV12-4|few
CASSWSGEINQPQHF
>13|TRBV5-4|NA
CASGQPFNQPQHF
>17|TRBV7-2|NA
CASSAPHDRGRNYGYTF
>16|TRBV7-2|many
CASSPSGEGMGEKLFF
>15|TRBV12-3/TRBV12-4|few
CASSLRGTGSETQYF
>13|TRBV28|NA
CASRSQGGGEQFF
>15|TRBV12-3/TRBV12-4|NA
CASSNAGTSSETQYF
>12|TRBV28|NA
CASDSGRREQFF
>16|TRBV5-4|NA
CASIGTSGLSTDTQYF
>15|TRBV5-1|NA
CASSLDRVDTGELFF
>14|TRBV29-1|NA
CSVVTKGPSTEAFF
>14|TRBV6-1|NA
CASSRIQGQETQYF
>16|TRBV27|NA
CASSLFSGRVLSPLHF
>15|TRBV9|NA
CASIGGGQMDSPLHF
>15|TRBV7-2|NA
CASSAQTGAFYEQYF
>13|TRBV6-6|NA
CADNLGRNQPHHF
>13|TRBV10-3|NA
CAISETGSTEAFF
>11|TRBV19|once
CAAEKNYGYTF
>12|TRBV6-6|few
CASSYGGNEQYF
>11|TRBV7-2|many
CASSRTDTQYF
>12|TRBV2|NA
CASSIGSYEQYF
>16|TRBV7-6|few
CASSPNLAGINTEAFF
>14|TRBV7-2|NA
CASRGGGSNTEALF
>15|TRBV20-1|NA
CSARGLAEGIYEQYF
>14|TRBV28|many
CASSGGVRADTQYF
>12|TRBV24-1|once
CATSDFGYEQYF
>14|TRBV2|NA
CASSVNTGTLRYTF
>17|TRBV7-6|NA
CASSLPGWGVPNTEAFF
>16|TRBV7-2|once
CASSHPQSGRGNEPFF
>14|TRBV20-1|NA
CSARDRLGGETQYF
>15|TRBV6-5|NA
CASSYRPGNTGELFF
>15|TRBV3-1|NA
CASSPNDRASQPKHF
>15|TRBV6-5|few
CASSYEAGGNNEQFF
>13|TRBV7-6|many
CASSPTNTGELFF
>15|TRBV12-3/TRBV12-4|few
CASSLTASGRREQYF